The entry below describes one T cell receptor (beta chain). The antigen remains undetermined. The CDR3 sequence is 13 residues long. The ends lost 2 bases at V and 10 bases at J; junction bases unmatched: 5. Germline CDR1 ENHRY, CDR2 SYGVKD. These data come from a study of breast tumors, draining lymph nodes, adjacent tissues. Study-level results: Most tumor T cells seemingly derive from lymph node, then expand in tumor. Tumor TCR diversity was below lymph nodes but above nontumor tissue.

A single record per CDR3 protein comes from TCRdb applying MiXCR to the multiplex PCR reads. The sample shows about 53,000 distinct CDR3 sequences, around 45% of them seen only once. This chain uses TRBV10-3 with TRBJ2-1; 7 nucleotides match TRBD2. The TCR comes from a female donor with breast cancer. Some clones in this sample may be carry-over from other donors' samples. The material sequenced was breast tumor tissue. The CDR3 nucleotides are TGTGCCATCAGTGAGCTGTCTAGCGGAGAGCAGTTCTTC. Translating it yields CAISELSSGEQFF.